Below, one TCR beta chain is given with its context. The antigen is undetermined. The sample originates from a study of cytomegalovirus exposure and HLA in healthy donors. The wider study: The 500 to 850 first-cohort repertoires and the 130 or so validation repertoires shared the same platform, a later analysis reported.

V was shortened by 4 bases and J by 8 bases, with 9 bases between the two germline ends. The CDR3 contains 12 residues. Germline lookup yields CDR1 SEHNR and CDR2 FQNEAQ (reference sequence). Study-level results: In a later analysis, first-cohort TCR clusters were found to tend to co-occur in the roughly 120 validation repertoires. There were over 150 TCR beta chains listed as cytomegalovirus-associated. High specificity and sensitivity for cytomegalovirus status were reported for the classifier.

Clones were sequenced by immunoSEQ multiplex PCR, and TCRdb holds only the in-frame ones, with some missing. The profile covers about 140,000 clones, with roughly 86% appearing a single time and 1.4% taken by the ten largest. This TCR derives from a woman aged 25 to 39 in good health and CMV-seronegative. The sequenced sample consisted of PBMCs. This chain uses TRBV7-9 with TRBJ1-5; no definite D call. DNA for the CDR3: TGTGCCAGCAGCTCCAATATAGAGCCCCAGCATTTT. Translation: CASSSNIEPQHF.